One TCR beta chain is described in this entry. Profiled with immunoSEQ multiplex PCR; TCRdb holds only in-frame clones, not every one. The sample contains about 140,000 clones, about three quarters of which appear only once. This sample stems from a study of blood T cell repertoires in COVID-19. Study overall: T cells, B-cell-depleted T cells, or PBMCs supplied cDNA or gDNA.

The ends lost 5 bases at V and 2 bases at J; junction bases unmatched: 9. Germline V gene sequence: CDR1 KGHDR, CDR2 SFDVKD. CDR3 length: 16 amino acids. What was sequenced was peripheral blood. The source of this sequence is a woman in her forties or fifties with active or convalescent COVID-19. This chain uses TRBV24-1 with TRBJ2-5, with 8 bases matching TRBD2. The CDR3, as DNA: TGTGCCACCAGTGCTGGGACTAGTGGGACTCAAGAGACCCAGTACTTC. Its translation: CATSAGTSGTQETQYF.